These 14 T cell receptor beta chains originate from one sample sequenced in a study of blood T cell repertoires in COVID-19. Using immunoSEQ multiplex PCR, the repertoire was profiled, and TCRdb retains in-frame clones only, with some absent. The repertoire has fewer than 250,000 clones, 89% of them found once; the top ten carry about 4.8%. Material for sequencing was peripheral blood. All receptors derive from a woman aged 40 to 55 with acute or convalescent COVID-19.

V usage is TRBV12-3 or TRBV12-4 and J usage is TRBJ1-1; D uncertain. There are 13 residues in the CDR3. V was trimmed by 1 base and J by 3 bases, leaving 6 bases between them. The CDR3: CASSLGLHTEAFF. In DNA form, the CDR3 reads TGTGCCAGCAGTTTAGGACTTCACACTGAAGCTTTCTTT.

This clone has only a few counts. The V and J genes are TRBV25-1 and TRBJ2-2; the D is unclear. Trimming pared 5 bases from V and 1 base from J, leaving 5 bases between. The CDR3 is 13 residues long. CDR1 is MGHDK, CDR2 SYGVNS, per germline. The CDR3 loop is CASSNKNTGELFF. CDR3 coding DNA: TGTGCCAGCAGTAATAAGAACACCGGGGAGCTGTTTTTT.

This sequence joins TRBV19 and TRBJ2-5; TRBD2 matches at 7 bases. From germline, CDR1 is LNHDA and CDR2 SQIVND (reference sequence). The CDR3 is 17 amino acids. V was clipped by 0 bases and J by 1 base; unmatched bases: 8. The CDR3 spells CASSIDPPSGIQETQYF. Written as DNA, the CDR3 is TGTGCCAGTAGTATAGATCCGCCTAGCGGAATCCAAGAGACCCAGTACTTC.

V gene TRBV5-1 combines with J gene TRBJ1-2; TRBD1 aligns across 9 bases. The CDR3 totals 16 residues. V dropped 0 bases and J dropped 4; count of bases not matched to a gene: 7. Germline CDR1 is SGHRS and CDR2 is YFSETQ. The CDR3 DNA reads as TGCGCCAGCAGCTTGGTAACGGGGGGACAGGGCTATGGCTACACCTTC. Protein sequence: CASSLVTGGQGYGYTF.

V and J are TRBV2 and TRBJ2-1; 12 positions agree with TRBD2. CDR3 size: 15 residues. The germline V gene has CDR1 SNHLY and CDR2 FYNNEI. The trim removed 8 bases at V and 7 bases at J, leaving 9 bases unmatched. The CDR3 sequence is CASPETSGGFNEQFF. CDR3 DNA sequence: TGTGCCAGCCCTGAGACTAGCGGGGGATTTAATGAGCAGTTCTTC.

The chain is built from TRBV7-9 and TRBJ1-2; 9 bases line up with TRBD1. J lost 7 bases, V lost 5 bases, and 14 bases had no gene match. Germline-derived CDR1 and CDR2 are SEHNR and FQNEAQ (reference sequence). The CDR3 runs to 16 residues. The DNA for the CDR3 is TGTGCCAGCAGCCATGGACAGGGGAAAGGGGGATCTGGCTACACCTTC. This encodes CASSHGQGKGGSGYTF.

This sequence joins TRBV5-8 and TRBJ1-5, with D possibly being TRBD1 (5 bases). Germline V gene data show CDR1 as SGHTS and CDR2 as YDEGEE. The V end was cut by 1 base, the J end by 5 bases, with 7 bases between. CDR3 length equals 13 residues. In DNA form, the CDR3 reads TGTGCCAGCAGCTTGCGGGGGGATCAGCCCCAGCATTTT. As protein: CASSLRGDQPQHF.

The chain couples TRBV28 to TRBJ2-5; no firm D call. Trimming took 2 bases from V and 0 from J, leaving 7 bases between them. The CDR3 totals 14 residues. The germline V gene encodes CDR1 MDHEN and CDR2 SYDVKM. This chain's CDR3 is CASSLTSNQETQYF. The CDR3 DNA is TGTGCCAGCAGTTTAACGTCTAACCAAGAGACCCAGTACTTC.

V gene TRBV5-1 combines with J gene TRBJ1-2, with D maybe TRBD1 (5 bases). The CDR3 runs to 15 residues. Trimming took 7 bases from V and 0 from J, leaving 16 bases between them. Germline CDR1 is SGHRS and CDR2 is YFSETQ. CDR3 region: CASRLRDSSNYGYTF. The CDR3 bases are TGCGCCAGCCGACTCAGAGACAGTTCTAACTATGGCTACACCTTC.

This chain links TRBV19 with TRBJ1-5, with D maybe TRBD1 (6 bases). CDR3 size: 17 residues. Trimming removed 5 bases at V and 1 base at J, with 18 bases between. The V gene's germline CDR1 is LNHDA and CDR2 SQIVND (reference sequence). In DNA, the CDR3 is TGTGCCAGTAGTCACGCACAGGGTCGATTGAGCAATCAGCCCCAGCATTTT. The encoded protein is CASSHAQGRLSNQPQHF.

V usage is TRBV19 and J usage is TRBJ2-5, with a tentative D call TRBD2 (6 bases). Trimming took off 4 bases at V and 3 bases at J, with 30 bases between the two ends. This CDR3 spans 20 amino acids. Germline values: CDR1 LNHDA, CDR2 SQIVND (reference sequence). CDR3 residues: CASSTFSGTSPGVTKETQYF. The CDR3, as DNA: TGTGCCAGTAGTACCTTTTCCGGGACTTCCCCCGGAGTCACTAAAGAGACCCAGTACTTC.

CDR3 nucleotides: TGTGCCAGCAGCTCCAACTGGCCCCTAGCGGGATACTACAATGAGCAGTTCTTC. Protein product: CASSSNWPLAGYYNEQFF. The genes are TRBV7-9 and TRBJ2-1, with 9 bases aligning to TRBD2. CDR3 size: 18 residues. Germline CDR1 SEHNR, CDR2 FQNEAQ (reference sequence). The junction had 13 bases not matched to a gene; V was cut back by 4 bases and J by 3 bases.

This sequence joins TRBV2 and TRBJ1-5; D might be TRBD1 (5 bases). Per the germline V gene, CDR1 is SNHLY and CDR2 is FYNNEI. The V end was cut by 6 bases, the J end by 4 bases, with 16 bases between. This CDR3 is 15 amino acids long. The CDR3 is CASSQPFGTNQPQHF. The CDR3 bases are TGTGCCAGCAGCCAACCTTTCGGGACTAATCAGCCCCAGCATTTT.

The chain couples TRBV19 to TRBJ2-1; D remains unclear. The V and J ends lost 6 bases and 4 bases respectively, with 13 bases between them. The germline CDR1 and CDR2 sequences are LNHDA and SQIVND (reference sequence). The CDR3 is 14 amino acids. The CDR3 bases are TGTGCCAGTAGGAGTACAGAATGGTACAATGAGCAGTTCTTC. Its translation is CASRSTEWYNEQFF.